This note documents a single T cell receptor (beta chain) sequence. The target antigen is unknown. CDR1 SEHNR and CDR2 FQNEAQ come from the germline V gene (reference sequence). Deletions cut 5 bases from V and 9 bases from J, with 17 bases between. The CDR3 totals 14 residues. This specimen belongs to a study of T cell responses to AZD1222 COVID-19 vaccine. Study-level findings and limits: Spike was spanned by vaccine-associated CD4 TCRs, with dominance at 160-218 and 743-854. White British donors predominated, females outnumbered males, and clonal diversity was possibly underestimated.

Using immunoSEQ multiplex PCR, the repertoire was profiled, and TCRdb retains in-frame clones only, with some absent. The sample consists of roughly 58,000 clones, roughly nine tenths of them appearing once. The J gene is TRBJ2-1, the V gene TRBV7-9; D may be TRBD2 (6 bases). The sequenced sample was peripheral blood, obtained 28 days after the second AZD1222 dose. The clonotype originates from an adult who received the AZD1222 COVID-19 vaccine. The CDR3, as DNA: TGTGCCAGCAGCCGGGGACTCAGCGGTACTGAGCAGTTCTTC. It is translated as CASSRGLSGTEQFF.